One and the same sample provided the 3 T cell receptor beta chains below, sequenced in a study of CD8+ T cells in alopecia areata listed by TCRdb under 2018. Library preparation was by the immunoSEQ multiplex PCR assay. To provide template for TCR sequencing, every sample had RNA extracted and reverse transcribed into cDNA. TCRdb provides this immuneACCESS table in a form limited to in-frame rearrangements. Some clones are lacking; in checked studies, under half of them reflect an unresolved V gene, and why the rest are absent is not known. In this sample, 270,000 or so clones appear, none counted once only. More than 1% of the sample is taken by the ten largest. Pooled mouse cutaneous lymph node cells were stained for CD4, CD8alpha, NKG2D, NKG2ACE and other markers, then sorted on a BD Influx. The sequenced sample consisted of CD4+ T cells sorted from a lymph node. Source of these receptors: a C3H/HeJ mouse with alopecia areata. Mice of this strain carry the MHC haplotype H2-k.

In regard to this clone: Gene and germline names: mouse. Sequencing ends 4 residues short of the CDR3 end; the germline J gene provides the rest. The chain joins TRBV13-3 to TRBJ2-2; TRBD2 might be the D (7 bases). Germline CDR1 is NNHDY and CDR2 is SYVADS. V was pared by 5 bases and J by 0 bases, with 11 bases between. This CDR3 region has 15 residues. The sequenced part of the CDR3 DNA is TGTGCCAGCAGGAAGGGGGGCGCAAACACCGGG. This gives the protein CASRKGGANTG. The CDR3 in full is CASRKGGANTGQLYF.

As regards this clone: The gene symbols are mouse symbols. The CDR3 end is not reached by the read, which stops 4 residues before it; the germline J gene fills it in. J is TRBJ1-1 and V is TRBV17; possible D gene TRBD1, 6 bases. CDR3 length: 14 amino acids. V dropped 4 bases and J dropped 0 bases, with 9 bases sitting between them. CDR1 MNHDT and CDR2 YYDKIL come from the germline V gene. CDR3 DNA, as far as it was read: TGTGCTAGCAGTAAGGGACAAGCAAACACA. Amino acids: CASSKGQANT. The complete CDR3 sequence is CASSKGQANTEVFF.

This clone was picked up a small number of times. Gene names are the mouse ones. The CDR3 end lies 4 residues beyond the end of the read and is filled in from the germline J gene. The rearrangement uses TRBV13-2 and TRBJ2-2, with D unresolved. Germline lookup yields CDR1 NNHNN and CDR2 SYGAGS (reference sequence). The CDR3 covers 12 residues. V was trimmed by 7 bases and J by 1 base, leaving 5 bases between them. The CDR3 protein is CASRVNTGQLYF. Partial CDR3 DNA: TGTGCCAGCAGGGTAAACACCGGG.